Below, 22 T cell receptor beta chains from the same sample are listed, as sequenced in a study of blood T cell repertoires in COVID-19. Clones were sequenced by immunoSEQ multiplex PCR, and TCRdb holds only the in-frame ones, with some missing. The table has more than 15,000 clones, roughly nine tenths seen once. The specimen was peripheral blood. Receptors originate from a man in his fifties or sixties with acute or convalescent COVID-19.

This chain connects TRBV4-1 to TRBJ1-5; 9 bases match TRBD1. J gave up 2 bases and V 2 bases, and 4 bases lay outside the gene matches. The CDR3 runs 16 residues. Germline CDR1 is MGHRA and CDR2 is YSYEKL. The CDR3 sequence: CASSQRGQGGNQPQHF. The CDR3 DNA reads TGCGCCAGCAGCCAAAGGGGACAGGGCGGCAATCAGCCCCAGCATTTT.

The chain combines TRBV28 with TRBJ1-6, with a weak D call TRBD1 (6 bases). Deletions cut 5 bases from V and 2 bases from J, with 10 bases between. The germline V gene encodes CDR1 MDHEN and CDR2 SYDVKM. This CDR3 has 15 residues. The CDR3 nucleotides are TGTGCCAGCAGTCCCCAGGGGCCCTATAATTCACCCCTCCACTTT. This encodes CASSPQGPYNSPLHF. Using reference TRBV28 and TRBJ1-6 for the parts outside the CDR3, the full variable domain is DVKVTQSSRYLVKRTGEKVFLECVQDMDHENMFWYRQDPGLGLRLIYFSYDVKMKEKGDIPEGYSVSREKKERFSLILESASTNQTSMYLCASSPQGPYNSPLHFGNGTRLTVT.

The rearrangement joins TRBV15 to TRBJ2-7; 13 bases match TRBD2. V dropped 1 base and J dropped 3; count of bases not matched to a gene: 9. The CDR3 consists of 18 residues. Germline V gives CDR1 LNHNV, CDR2 YYDKDF (reference sequence). CDR3 bases: TGTGCCACCAGCAGAGCGGGACTAGCGGGATTTACGTACTACGAGCAGTACTTC. Its protein product is CATSRAGLAGFTYYEQYF.

The rearrangement joins TRBV19 to TRBJ2-7; TRBD2 agrees at 10 bases. Trimming took 5 bases from V and 2 from J; bases not matched to a gene: 3. Germline assignment: CDR1 LNHDA and CDR2 SQIVND (reference sequence). The CDR3 consists of 14 residues. The CDR3 region has the DNA TGTGCCAGTAGTCGGACTAGCGGAGCCTACGAGCAGTACTTC. This codes for CASSRTSGAYEQYF.

The chain couples TRBV5-1 to TRBJ2-1; 12 bases are a match to TRBD2. There are 16 residues in the CDR3. V trimming: 1 base; J trimming: 4 bases; junction bases outside the gene matches: 3. Per germline, CDR1 SGHRS and CDR2 YFSETQ. CDR3 DNA sequence: TGCGCCAGCAGCTTGACTAGCGGGGGGAGTTACAATGAGCAGTTCTTC. Encoded protein: CASSLTSGGSYNEQFF.

The V gene is TRBV19, the J gene TRBJ2-1; 13 bases line up with TRBD2. Germline CDR1 and CDR2: LNHDA and SQIVND (reference sequence). The CDR3 covers 17 residues. The ends lost 3 bases at V and 8 bases at J; junction bases unmatched: 10. CDR3 DNA sequence: TGTGCCAGTAGTATTGGACTAGCGGGAGCGGCGGTAGATGAGCAGTTCTTC. It is translated as CASSIGLAGAAVDEQFF.

A single count supports this clone. The genes are TRBV27 and TRBJ2-2; D not certain. This CDR3 is 12 amino acids long. The germline V and J ends were trimmed by 6 bases and 8 bases, with 10 bases remaining between them. Per germline, CDR1 MNHEY and CDR2 SMNVEV (reference sequence). CDR3 DNA sequence: TGTGCCAGCAGCCATCTGGAGGGGGAGCTGTTTTTT. Amino acids: CASSHLEGELFF.

J is TRBJ1-2 and V is TRBV5-4, with a weak D call TRBD1 (5 bases). V was pared by 0 bases and J by 8 bases, with 23 bases between. This CDR3 is 17 amino acids long. Germline V lookup: CDR1 SGHNT, CDR2 YYREEE (reference sequence). The CDR3 nucleotides are TGTGCCAGCAGCTTGGGGAATGAACAGGCCGAAAGGGTAGGCTACACCTTC. It is translated as CASSLGNEQAERVGYTF.

Here the CDR3 reads CASSSKGVYGYTF. For the CDR3, the DNA is TGTGCCAGCAGCTCCAAAGGGGTCTATGGCTACACCTTC. The chain couples TRBV7-3 to TRBJ1-2, with D perhaps TRBD1 (5 bases). The CDR3 has 13 residues. Germline-derived CDR1 and CDR2 are SGHTA and FQGTGA. V dropped 4 bases and J dropped 4 bases, with 10 bases sitting between them.

In nucleotides, the CDR3 is TGTGCCAGCAGCAAAGTAACTAGAGGCCGCGAGCAGTACTTC. It encodes CASSKVTRGREQYF. J is TRBJ2-7 and V is TRBV21-1; TRBD2 is the table's D call and was not checked against the DNA. TRBV21-1 represents a pseudogene. The CDR3 is made up of 14 amino acids.

The gene calls are TRBV16 and TRBJ1-1; a possible D gene is TRBD1 (5 bases). Germline lookup yields CDR1 KGHSY and CDR2 FQNENV. Trimming removed 0 bases from V and 0 bases from J, with 8 bases in between. The CDR3 sequence is 15 residues long. The CDR3 bases are TGTGCCAGCAGCCAATCGGGGGGGGTGAACACTGAAGCTTTCTTT. This sequence encodes CASSQSGGVNTEAFF.

This clone was recorded only once. This chain links TRBV28 with TRBJ2-7; 13 nucleotides match TRBD2. Germline V gene data show CDR1 as MDHEN and CDR2 as SYDVKM. The V gene end was trimmed by 6 bases and the J gene end by 7 bases; junction bases not matched to a gene: 9. The CDR3 is 15 amino acids. CDR3 region: CASREGTSGAGEQYF. The CDR3 DNA reads TGTGCCAGCAGGGAAGGGACTAGCGGGGCGGGAGAGCAGTACTTC.

This chain links TRBV6-5 with TRBJ1-2; D unresolved. The CDR3 length is 13 residues. Germline CDR1 is MNHEY and CDR2 is SVGAGI. The germline V and J ends were trimmed by 7 bases and 2 bases, with 11 bases remaining between them. The CDR3: CASNGAINYGYTF. DNA of the CDR3: TGTGCCAGCAACGGTGCCATCAACTATGGCTACACCTTC.

This rearrangement joins TRBV7-2 to TRBJ2-7; D is possibly TRBD1 (5 bases). The germline V gene has CDR1 SGHTA and CDR2 FQGNSA. The germline V and J ends were trimmed by 4 bases and 4 bases, with 17 bases remaining between them. This CDR3 contains 15 residues. The CDR3 loop is CASSYTIGVGYEQYF. CDR3 DNA sequence: TGTGCCAGCAGCTACACCATAGGGGTGGGGTACGAGCAGTACTTC. Full variable domain (remainder filled in from reference TRBV7-2 and TRBJ2-7): GAGVSQSPSNKVTEKGKDVELRCDPISGHTALYWYRQSLGQGLEFLIYFQGNSAPDKSGLPSDRFSAERTGGSVSTLTIQRTQQEDSAVYLCASSYTIGVGYEQYFGPGTRLTVT.

This clone was recorded only once. The rearrangement uses TRBV28 and TRBJ1-5; possibly TRBD1 for D (5 bases). V was pared by 7 bases and J by 6 bases, with 16 bases between. The CDR3 sequence is 14 residues long. CDR1 MDHEN and CDR2 SYDVKM come from the germline V gene. The CDR3 spells CASTPPGESQPQHF. CDR3 nucleotide sequence: TGTGCCAGCACCCCCCCGGGGGAAAGTCAGCCCCAGCATTTT.

This chain links TRBV6-2 or TRBV6-3 with TRBJ2-3; D perhaps matches TRBD2 (5 bases). This CDR3 comprises 13 residues. CDR1 is MNHEY, CDR2 SVGEGT, per germline. V was pared by 3 bases and J by 6 bases, with 10 bases between. DNA for the CDR3: TGTGCCAGCAGTTATAAGAGAGGGGATACGCAGTATTTT. Translated: CASSYKRGDTQYF.

The chain has TRBV6-6 and TRBJ1-5, with D unresolved. The CDR3 is made up of 14 amino acids. Germline V gene lookup returns CDR1 MNHNY and CDR2 SVGAGI (reference sequence). V shed 0 bases and J shed 4 bases, with 7 bases lying between them. The CDR3 region is CASSYSEVNQPQHF. The CDR3 DNA reads TGTGCCAGCAGTTACTCGGAGGTTAATCAGCCCCAGCATTTT.

The chain has TRBV5-1 and TRBJ1-1; TRBD1 might be the D (6 bases). The CDR3 runs 13 residues. Trimming shortened V by 0 bases and J by 7 bases, and 10 bases separated the two germline ends. The germline CDR1 and CDR2 sequences are SGHRS and YFSETQ. CDR3 nucleotides: TGCGCCAGCAGCTTGGGCGGACAGAGTGAAGCTTTCTTT. Translation gives CASSLGGQSEAFF. Drawing the rest from reference TRBV5-1 and TRBJ1-1, the complete variable domain is KAGVTQTPRYLIKTRGQQVTLSCSPISGHRSVSWYQQTPGQGLQFLFEYFSETQRNKGNFPGRFSGRQFSNSRSEMNVSTLELGDSALYLCASSLGGQSEAFFGQGTRLTVV.

The chain employs TRBV28 and TRBJ2-2; maybe TRBD1 (5 bases). The V and J ends lost 8 bases and 6 bases respectively, with 10 bases between them. CDR3 size: 12 residues. Germline CDR1 and CDR2: MDHEN and SYDVKM. The CDR3 sequence is CASARVPGELFF. The CDR3 DNA sequence: TGTGCCAGCGCCAGGGTCCCCGGGGAGCTGTTTTTT.

The chain employs TRBV7-2 and TRBJ2-3, with 7 bases aligning to TRBD2. V shed 2 bases, J shed 2 bases, and the junction held 4 bases outside the gene matches. The CDR3 sequence is 15 residues long. Germline V gene lookup returns CDR1 SGHTA and CDR2 FQGNSA. CDR3 loop: CASSLITSVTDTQYF. The CDR3 bases are TGTGCCAGCAGCTTAATAACTAGCGTCACAGATACGCAGTATTTT.

The chain uses TRBV5-6 and TRBJ1-3; TRBD1 agrees at 9 bases. J lost 5 bases, V lost 2 bases, and 2 bases had no gene match. This CDR3 is 14 amino acids long. Germline V gene data show CDR1 as SGHDT and CDR2 as YYEEEE. CDR3 sequence (DNA): TGTGCCAGCAGCTTACAGGGGGCGAGAAACACCATATATTTT. Amino acid sequence: CASSLQGARNTIYF. The full variable domain, in which reference TRBV5-6 and TRBJ1-3 provide the parts outside the CDR3, is DAGVTQSPTHLIKTRGQQVTLRCSPKSGHDTVSWYQQALGQGPQFIFQYYEEEERQRGNFPDRFSGHQFPNYSSELNVNALLLGDSALYLCASSLQGARNTIYFGEGSWLTVV.

This chain uses TRBV28 with TRBJ2-7, with TRBD1 matching 7 bases. CDR1 and CDR2 from the germline V gene are MDHEN and SYDVKM. The CDR3 has 14 amino acids. Trimming at V came to 2 bases and at J to 2 bases, leaving 3 bases not matched to a gene. The CDR3 protein is CASSLTGTAYEQYF. CDR3 sequence (DNA): TGTGCCAGCAGTTTAACCGGGACAGCCTACGAGCAGTACTTC.